Each of the 18 T cell receptor beta chains below was sequenced from the same sample in a study of blood T cell repertoires in COVID-19. TCRdb keeps only in-frame clones here, not all; method: immunoSEQ multiplex PCR. The sample records roughly 230,000 clones, 85% to 90% being singletons. Material: peripheral blood. Every receptor here comes from a woman in her thirties or forties who had recovered from COVID-19.

V is TRBV4-2 and J is TRBJ1-2, with TRBD1 as a possible D gene (6 bases). CDR3 length: 15 residues. CDR1 and CDR2 (germline): LGHNA, YNFKEQ. The ends were cut back, 0 bases at V and 3 bases at J, with 11 bases in the middle. Written as DNA, the CDR3 is TGTGCCAGCAGCCAAGACTATTCAGGGGACTATGGCTACACCTTC. Translation gives CASSQDYSGDYGYTF.

The rearrangement links TRBV2 to TRBJ2-7, with 8 bases lining up with TRBD1. Per the germline V gene, CDR1 is SNHLY and CDR2 is FYNNEI. V was clipped by 5 bases and J by 0 bases; unmatched bases: 9. The CDR3 is 16 residues long. CDR3 nucleotides: TGTGCCAGCAGTCTGAAAAGGGGACAGGTCTCCTACGAGCAGTACGTC. The encoded protein is CASSLKRGQVSYEQYV.

In this sample, this clone turned up once. V is TRBV27 and J is TRBJ2-1; TRBD1 aligns across 10 bases. Germline loops: CDR1 MNHEY, CDR2 SMNVEV (reference sequence). V dropped 5 bases and J dropped 10; count of bases not matched to a gene: 11. CDR3 length: 15 amino acids. CDR3 region: CASSGDRGRFWEQFF. The CDR3 coding sequence is TGTGCCAGCAGTGGGGACAGGGGACGTTTTTGGGAGCAGTTCTTC.

The chain recombines TRBV9 with TRBJ2-3; 8 bases are a match to TRBD2. J was trimmed by 2 bases and V by 4 bases; bases with no gene match: 9. The CDR3 spans 16 residues. CDR1 and CDR2 (germline): SGDLS, YYNGEE. The DNA for the CDR3 is TGTGCCAGCAGCACCCTTCAGCGGGAGTTCACAGATACGCAGTATTTT. It is translated as CASSTLQREFTDTQYF.

The CDR3 DNA sequence: TGTGCCAGCGAGCCGGGGACTAGACTCTACGAGCAGTACTTC. It specifies CASEPGTRLYEQYF. The V and J genes are TRBV5-5 and TRBJ2-7; the match to TRBD2 covers 8 bases. Germline CDR1 is SGHKS and CDR2 is YYEKEE (reference sequence). CDR3 length: 14 residues. The J segment lost 3 bases and the V segment lost 7 bases, leaving 9 bases of the junction unmatched.

The chain uses TRBV15 and TRBJ2-3; D may be TRBD2 (5 bases). The germline V gene has CDR1 LNHNV and CDR2 YYDKDF (reference sequence). The germline V and J ends were trimmed by 3 bases and 2 bases, with 12 bases remaining between them. This CDR3 has 15 residues. The CDR3 here is CATSRKPGITDTQYF. The CDR3 bases are TGTGCCACCAGCAGGAAACCGGGAATCACAGATACGCAGTATTTT.

The gene calls are TRBV5-4 and TRBJ2-5; the match to TRBD1 covers 9 bases. Per germline, CDR1 SGHNT and CDR2 YYREEE (reference sequence). This CDR3 is 14 amino acids long. Losses at the gene ends were 3 bases for V and 5 bases for J; bases not matched to a gene: 5. CDR3 loop: CASSSQGAEETQYF. In nucleotides, the CDR3 is TGTGCCAGCAGCTCACAGGGGGCAGAGGAGACCCAGTACTTC.

The CDR3 bases are TGCGCCAGCAGCACGGGACAGGGAGCCTATGGCTACACCTTC. Protein product: CASSTGQGAYGYTF. This rearrangement joins TRBV5-1 to TRBJ1-2, with 9 bases identical to TRBD1. This CDR3 has 14 amino acids. CDR1 is SGHRS and CDR2 is YFSETQ in the germline V gene. Losses at the gene ends were 4 bases for V and 4 bases for J; bases not matched to a gene: 5. The entire variable domain, with the rest obtained from reference TRBV5-1 and TRBJ1-2, is as follows: KAGVTQTPRYLIKTRGQQVTLSCSPISGHRSVSWYQQTPGQGLQFLFEYFSETQRNKGNFPGRFSGRQFSNSRSEMNVSTLELGDSALYLCASSTGQGAYGYTFGSGTRLTVV.

The chain has TRBV30 and TRBJ1-4, with TRBD1 identical over 7 bases. CDR3 length equals 13 residues. V was pared by 4 bases and J by 5 bases, with 4 bases of the junction left unmatched. Germline values: CDR1 GTSNPN, CDR2 SVGIG (reference sequence). CDR3: CAWTRDRNEKLFF. CDR3 sequence (DNA): TGTGCCTGGACAAGGGACAGAAATGAAAAACTGTTTTTT.

This chain links TRBV7-2 with TRBJ1-2; D is uncertain. This CDR3 contains 16 residues. V lost 4 bases to trimming and J lost 2 bases, with 17 bases between them. Germline values: CDR1 SGHTA, CDR2 FQGNSA. CDR3 in DNA: TGTGCCAGCAGCTCCGCTCTTGGAGGGTCGAACTATGGCTACACCTTC. Amino acid sequence: CASSSALGGSNYGYTF.

The J gene is TRBJ1-1, the V gene TRBV13; D might be TRBD1 (5 bases). Germline assignment: CDR1 PRHDT and CDR2 FYEKMQ (reference sequence). Trimming removed 4 bases from V and 11 bases from J, with 20 bases in between. The CDR3 contains 14 residues. The CDR3 DNA reads TGTGCCAGCAGCTCCATACCGGGCCCCAGGGTCGCTTTCTTT. It translates to CASSSIPGPRVAFF.

CDR3 in amino acids: CASSMNRDSSGNTIYF. The CDR3 bases are TGTGCCAGTAGTATGAACAGGGACAGCTCTGGAAACACCATATATTTT. The chain has TRBV19 and TRBJ1-3; 7 positions match TRBD1. The CDR3 is 16 amino acids. V lost 3 bases and J lost 0; bases outside the gene matches: 5. Germline CDR1 LNHDA, CDR2 SQIVND (reference sequence).

The V and J genes are TRBV30 and TRBJ2-1; 13 bases align to TRBD2. The V segment lost 3 bases and the J segment 8 bases; nucleotides outside the gene matches: 7. From germline, CDR1 is GTSNPN and CDR2 SVGIG (reference sequence). The CDR3 extends over 15 amino acids. CDR3 in amino acids: CAWSGTSGGADEQFF. DNA of the CDR3: TGTGCCTGGAGCGGTACTAGCGGGGGGGCCGATGAGCAGTTCTTC.

The J gene is TRBJ2-7, the V gene TRBV6-6, with D unclear. Germline CDR1 is MNHNY and CDR2 is SVGAGI (reference sequence). Between the trimmed V and J ends, which lost 2 bases and 3 bases, there was a span of 8 bases. The CDR3 totals 13 residues. CDR3 region: CASSYTYLYEQYV. The CDR3 coding sequence is TGTGCCAGCAGTTACACCTACCTCTACGAGCAGTACGTC.

This clone occurred a few times. This chain uses TRBV5-4 with TRBJ2-7, with TRBD2 identical over 12 bases. The CDR3 is 13 amino acids. Germline-derived CDR1 and CDR2 are SGHNT and YYREEE (reference sequence). The V segment lost 7 bases and the J segment 6 bases; nucleotides outside the gene matches: 5. CDR3 region: CASGLAGGVEQYV. CDR3 DNA: TGTGCCAGCGGCCTAGCGGGAGGGGTCGAGCAGTACGTC.

J is TRBJ2-3 and V is TRBV5-4; TRBD2 might be the D (5 bases). V was trimmed by 2 bases and J by 6 bases, leaving 19 bases between them. The germline V gene has CDR1 SGHNT and CDR2 YYREEE (reference sequence). The CDR3 is 16 amino acids. The CDR3 here is CASSFSSGSSWDTQYF. The CDR3 region has the DNA TGTGCCAGCAGCTTTTCTTCGGGGTCCAGCTGGGATACGCAGTATTTT.

This chain links TRBV25-1 with TRBJ1-2; perhaps TRBD1 as D (5 bases). CDR1 MGHDK and CDR2 SYGVNS come from the germline V gene. V was clipped by 10 bases and J by 4 bases, with 10 bases between them. CDR3 length: 11 residues. CDR3: CATQGSYGYTF. The CDR3 coding sequence is TGTGCCACCCAGGGCTCCTATGGCTACACCTTC.

V usage is TRBV21-1 and J usage is TRBJ2-1; TRBD1 reflects the table's D call only, with no check against the DNA. TRBV21-1 is annotated as a pseudogene. CDR3 size: 15 residues. The CDR3 is CASIRTDYDYNEQFF. CDR3 DNA: TGTGCCAGCATCAGGACAGATTATGACTACAATGAGCAGTTCTTC.